Presented here are 29 T cell receptor beta chains from one specimen sequenced in a study of shared clonotypes between healthy human individuals. Profiled with immunoSEQ multiplex PCR; TCRdb holds only in-frame clones, not every one. The table includes about 2 million clones, approximately 95% detected once. The naive CD8 fraction comprised CD45RO-negative cells positively selected for CCR7 and excluded terminally differentiated effector memory CD45RA+ cells. The sample taken for sequencing was naive CD8+ T cells sorted from blood. The receptors here all came from a man between 18 and 29 years old in good health.

This chain connects TRBV4-1 to TRBJ1-3; D not resolved. CDR3 size: 17 residues. V shed 1 base and J shed 1 base, with 14 bases lying between them. Germline CDR1 MGHRA, CDR2 YSYEKL. Here the CDR3 DNA reads TGCGCCAGCAGCCAAGGAGGTGTAGGGATATCTGGAAACACCATATATTTT. It encodes CASSQGGVGISGNTIYF.

V usage is TRBV4-1 and J usage is TRBJ1-2; D gene ambiguous. Trimming pared 1 base from V and 3 bases from J, leaving 15 bases between. The length of the CDR3 is 16 residues. Germline V gene sequence: CDR1 MGHRA, CDR2 YSYEKL. CDR3 coding DNA: TGCGCCAGCAGCCAAGGAAGGGTCCTGCGGGACTATGGCTACACCTTC. Translation: CASSQGRVLRDYGYTF.

The genes are TRBV7-2 and TRBJ2-7, with D perhaps TRBD1 (6 bases). The CDR3 consists of 12 residues. The V end was cut by 3 bases, the J end by 5 bases, with 8 bases between. From germline, CDR1 is SGHTA and CDR2 FQGNSA. CDR3 sequence (DNA): TGTGCCAGCAGCTTCCAGGGGAACGAGCAGTACTTC. As protein: CASSFQGNEQYF.

The chain employs TRBV11-2 and TRBJ2-3; no reliable D call. The CDR3 totals 16 residues. Between the trimmed V and J ends, which lost 4 bases and 2 bases, there was a span of 16 bases. Germline V gene sequence: CDR1 SGHAT, CDR2 FQNNGV. The CDR3 sequence is CASSSGNDLFTDTQYF. In DNA form, the CDR3 reads TGTGCCAGCAGCTCAGGAAACGACCTTTTCACAGATACGCAGTATTTT.

The count of this clone is one. The genes are TRBV27 and TRBJ2-3, with D possibly matching TRBD1 (5 bases). The germline V and J ends were trimmed by 6 bases and 3 bases, with 13 bases remaining between them. CDR3 size: 14 residues. Germline CDR1 reads MNHEY; CDR2 reads SMNVEV (reference sequence). The CDR3 DNA follows: TGTGCCAGCAGCCTCCAGGGAAATACAGATACGCAGTATTTT. Translated, it gives CASSLQGNTDTQYF.

The rearrangement uses TRBV27 and TRBJ2-3; 12 bases agree with TRBD2. The length of the CDR3 is 17 residues. Germline lookup yields CDR1 MNHEY and CDR2 SMNVEV (reference sequence). V was clipped by 2 bases and J by 6 bases; unmatched bases: 9. The CDR3 loop is CASSLMASGGAGDTQYF. CDR3 sequence (DNA): TGTGCCAGCAGTTTAATGGCTAGCGGGGGGGCTGGGGATACGCAGTATTTT.

The chain joins TRBV7-3 to TRBJ1-4, with 9 bases lining up with TRBD1. With 7 bases clipped from V and 5 bases from J, the junction kept 8 bases outside the gene matches. This CDR3 spans 15 amino acids. The germline CDR1 and CDR2 sequences are SGHTA and FQGTGA. In nucleotides, the CDR3 is TGTGCCAGCACCAAACCGGGACAGGGAAATGAAAAACTGTTTTTT. This encodes CASTKPGQGNEKLFF. The entire variable domain, with the rest obtained from reference TRBV7-3 and TRBJ1-4, is as follows: GAGVSQTPSNKVTEKGKYVELRCDPISGHTALYWYRQSLGQGPEFLIYFQGTGAADDSGLPNDRFFAVRPEGSVSTLKIQRTERGDSAVYLCASTKPGQGNEKLFFGSGTQLSVL.

The CDR3 loop is CATSRTDEDTQYF. CDR3 nucleotide sequence: TGTGCCACCAGCAGAACTGACGAAGATACGCAGTATTTT. The V and J genes are TRBV15 and TRBJ2-3; D is unclear. V shed 2 bases and J shed 5 bases, with 8 bases lying between them. The CDR3 runs to 13 residues. Germline-derived CDR1 and CDR2 are LNHNV and YYDKDF (reference sequence).

The V call is TRBV21-1, the J call TRBJ2-7; TRBD1, the table's D call, was not compared with the DNA. TRBV21-1 counts as a pseudogene. The CDR3 has 19 residues. This CDR3 reads CASSSRLQGGSPFSYEQYF. CDR3 DNA sequence: TGTGCCAGCAGCTCCCGCCTACAGGGGGGGTCACCTTTCTCCTACGAGCAGTACTTC.

The chain links TRBV9 to TRBJ2-7, with 8 bases aligning to TRBD2. V lost 4 bases to trimming and J lost 2 bases; unmatched junction nucleotides: 11. CDR1 and CDR2 from the germline V gene are SGDLS and YYNGEE. CDR3 size: 16 residues. CDR3 residues: CASSRGEREPPYEQYF. The CDR3 DNA reads as TGTGCCAGCAGCCGTGGGGAGCGGGAGCCGCCCTACGAGCAGTACTTC.

This rearrangement joins TRBV19 to TRBJ1-1; D gene unclear. The CDR3 totals 11 residues. CDR1 is LNHDA and CDR2 is SQIVND in the germline V gene (reference sequence). V was cut by 2 bases and J by 7 bases, with 5 bases left in between. In DNA form, the CDR3 reads TGTGCCAGTAGTATATTACATGAAGCTTTCTTT. Its translation is CASSILHEAFF.

V is TRBV9 and J is TRBJ2-3, with a possible D match to TRBD2 (5 bases). CDR3 length: 15 amino acids. V lost 0 bases to trimming and J lost 2 bases, with 10 bases between them. CDR1 is SGDLS and CDR2 is YYNGEE in the germline V gene. The DNA for the CDR3 is TGTGCCAGCAGCGTAGACGGACTTTACACAGATACGCAGTATTTT. Protein: CASSVDGLYTDTQYF. Based on the CDR3 plus reference TRBV9 and TRBJ2-3, the full variable domain is DSGVTQTPKHLITATGQRVTLRCSPRSGDLSVYWYQQSLDQGLQFLIQYYNGEERAKGNILERFSAQQFPDLHSELNLSSLELGDSALYFCASSVDGLYTDTQYFGPGTRLTVL.

As regards this clone: This sample includes further DNA sequences coding for the same CDR3. The chain couples TRBV19 to TRBJ1-1, with D hard to call. V was pared by 3 bases and J by 1 base, with 3 bases between. Germline CDR1 is LNHDA and CDR2 is SQIVND (reference sequence). CDR3 size: 12 residues. As DNA, the CDR3 is TGTGCCAGTAGTATTTGGAACACTGAAGCTTTCTTT. This translates into CASSIWNTEAFF.

Concerning this clone: The sample has other DNA sequences that encode this CDR3 too. V gene TRBV28 combines with J gene TRBJ2-2; 10 bases align to TRBD2. Germline V CDR1 and CDR2: MDHEN, SYDVKM. V lost 9 bases and J lost 6; bases outside the gene matches: 7. This CDR3 is built from 14 residues. CDR3 in DNA: TGTGCCAGTTCCTTAGCGGGGGGACCCGGGGAGCTGTTTTTT. This codes for CASSLAGGPGELFF.

The rearrangement links TRBV4-1 to TRBJ2-7, with 10 positions matching TRBD2. Germline loops: CDR1 MGHRA, CDR2 YSYEKL. This CDR3 has 13 residues. Trimming at V came to 9 bases and at J to 1 base, leaving 3 bases not matched to a gene. CDR3 in amino acids: CASSGRQSYEQYF. The CDR3 DNA reads as TGCGCCAGTAGCGGGAGGCAATCCTACGAGCAGTACTTC.

The V and J genes are TRBV4-3 and TRBJ2-7; D is unresolved. This CDR3 is built from 14 residues. Germline V gene data show CDR1 as LGHNA and CDR2 as YSLEER. V lost 4 bases and J 1 base, leaving 11 bases between the germline ends. CDR3 sequence: CASSPLTDSYEQYF. Here the CDR3 DNA reads TGCGCCAGCAGCCCATTGACGGATTCCTACGAGCAGTACTTC.

The chain uses TRBV29-1 and TRBJ1-5; D gene ambiguous. V lost 5 bases, J lost 7 bases, and 15 bases lay in between. CDR1 is SQVTM, CDR2 ANQGSEA, per germline. There are 13 residues in the CDR3. CDR3 DNA sequence: TGCAGCGTTACAACGGGCCTGGGACAGCCCCAGCATTTT. Translated, it gives CSVTTGLGQPQHF.

The chain uses TRBV15 and TRBJ1-4; no reliable D call. CDR1 LNHNV and CDR2 YYDKDF come from the germline V gene (reference sequence). This CDR3 spans 14 amino acids. The germline V and J ends were trimmed by 0 bases and 7 bases, with 9 bases remaining between them. The CDR3 DNA reads as TGTGCCACCAGCAGAGAAAGGACGGCTGAAAAACTGTTTTTT. This sequence encodes CATSRERTAEKLFF.

V gene TRBV15 combines with J gene TRBJ1-2; D might be TRBD1 (5 bases). Between the trimmed V and J ends, which lost 4 bases and 5 bases, there was a span of 11 bases. Germline CDR1 and CDR2: LNHNV and YYDKDF (reference sequence). The CDR3 totals 13 residues. The CDR3: CATSTDPGYGYTF. CDR3 in DNA: TGTGCCACCAGCACCGACCCAGGGTATGGCTACACCTTC.

Points on this clone: Other DNA sequences in the same sample also yield this CDR3. The chain combines TRBV27 with TRBJ2-3, with D unclear. V shed 8 bases and J shed 3 bases, with 12 bases lying between them. Germline V gene sequence: CDR1 MNHEY, CDR2 SMNVEV (reference sequence). This CDR3 spans 13 amino acids. The CDR3 sequence is CASSRLGTDTQYF. CDR3 nucleotides: TGTGCCAGCTCTCGGCTAGGTACAGATACGCAGTATTTT.

V gene TRBV27 combines with J gene TRBJ1-2; D ambiguous. Germline CDR1 reads MNHEY; CDR2 reads SMNVEV (reference sequence). There are 16 residues in the CDR3. V lost 2 bases and J 3 bases, leaving 16 bases between the germline ends. Here the CDR3 DNA reads TGTGCCAGCAGTTTAGAAAGGTCAGACTTCTACTATGGCTACACCTTC. Translated, it gives CASSLERSDFYYGYTF.

This sequence joins TRBV25-1 and TRBJ2-5; 9 bases align to TRBD1. Per the germline V gene, CDR1 is MGHDK and CDR2 is SYGVNS. This CDR3 contains 15 residues. Trimming cost V 5 bases and J 4 bases; bases outside gene matches: 8. The CDR3 sequence is CASSSTGTGTETQYF. For the CDR3, the DNA is TGTGCCAGCAGTTCAACCGGGACAGGGACAGAGACCCAGTACTTC.

The chain couples TRBV23-1 to TRBJ2-7; D may be TRBD2 (6 bases). TRBV23-1 is placed among ORFs of uncertain function. The V end lost 1 base, the J end lost 1 base, and 8 bases lay between the germline ends. The CDR3 is made up of 14 amino acids. The CDR3 region is CASSQLTSSYEQYF. CDR3 in DNA: TGCGCCAGCAGTCAATTGACTAGTTCCTACGAGCAGTACTTC.

The chain recombines TRBV6-5 with TRBJ2-3; D might be TRBD2 (5 bases). This CDR3 contains 11 residues. From germline, CDR1 is MNHEY and CDR2 SVGAGI. V lost 7 bases and J 5 bases, leaving 7 bases between the germline ends. The chain's CDR3 is CASIEGDTQYF. The CDR3 DNA is TGTGCCAGCATCGAGGGAGATACGCAGTATTTT.

The chain couples TRBV7-2 to TRBJ2-1; TRBD2 aligns across 7 bases. V trimming: 5 bases; J trimming: 3 bases; junction bases outside the gene matches: 16. Germline loops: CDR1 SGHTA, CDR2 FQGNSA. The CDR3 has 18 residues. CDR3 protein: CASSTPHGGGGYYNEQFF. The CDR3 coding sequence is TGTGCCAGCAGCACCCCGCATGGGGGGGGAGGGTACTACAATGAGCAGTTCTTC.

The chain uses TRBV6-5 and TRBJ2-5; TRBD1 matches at 12 bases. The better agreement between TRBJ2-7 and the DNA end casts doubt on the J call. Germline V gives CDR1 MNHEY, CDR2 SVGAGI. The CDR3 is 15 amino acids. DNA of the CDR3: TGTGCCAGCACCCAATCCGGGACAGGGGGCCACGAGCAGTACTTC. Protein product: CASTQSGTGGHEQYF.

The gene calls are TRBV6-5 and TRBJ2-7; D unresolved. V lost 9 bases and J lost 2, with 17 bases in between. Germline assignment: CDR1 MNHEY and CDR2 SVGAGI. This CDR3 is built from 14 residues. This CDR3 reads CASRAADTTYEQYF. For the CDR3, the DNA is TGTGCCAGTCGGGCGGCAGACACAACCTACGAGCAGTACTTC.

Comment on this clone: The same CDR3 also results from other DNA sequences found in this sample. This chain links TRBV9 with TRBJ1-1, with D uncertain. The CDR3 is made up of 14 amino acids. Deletions cut 0 bases from V and 5 bases from J, with 11 bases between. Germline V gene lookup returns CDR1 SGDLS and CDR2 YYNGEE. The CDR3 coding sequence is TGTGCCAGCAGCGTAGCTGGCGGAGCGACTGAAGCTTTCTTT. Translation gives CASSVAGGATEAFF.

With regard to this clone: Other DNA sequences in this sample translate to the same CDR3. This chain uses TRBV7-2 with TRBJ2-7; 7 nucleotides align to TRBD1. With 3 bases clipped from V and 2 bases from J, the junction kept 1 base outside the gene matches. The germline V gene encodes CDR1 SGHTA and CDR2 FQGNSA. This CDR3 has 13 residues. The CDR3, as DNA: TGTGCCAGCAGCTTCGGGACAGCCTACGAGCAGTACTTC. It codes for CASSFGTAYEQYF.